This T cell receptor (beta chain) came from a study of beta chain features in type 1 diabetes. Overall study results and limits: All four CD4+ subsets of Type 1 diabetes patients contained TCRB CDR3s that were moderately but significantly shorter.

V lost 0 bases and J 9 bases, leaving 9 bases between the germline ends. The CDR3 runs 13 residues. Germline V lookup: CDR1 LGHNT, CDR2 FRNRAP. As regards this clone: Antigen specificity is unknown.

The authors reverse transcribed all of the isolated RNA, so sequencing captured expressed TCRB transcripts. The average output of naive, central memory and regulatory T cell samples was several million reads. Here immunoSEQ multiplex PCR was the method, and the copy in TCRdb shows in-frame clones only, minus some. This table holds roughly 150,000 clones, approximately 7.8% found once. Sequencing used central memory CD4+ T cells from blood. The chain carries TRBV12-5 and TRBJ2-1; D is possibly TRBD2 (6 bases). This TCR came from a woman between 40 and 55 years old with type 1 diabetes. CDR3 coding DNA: TGTGCTAGTGGTTTGGTCGGGGGTAGTGAGCAGTTCTTC. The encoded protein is CASGLVGGSEQFF.